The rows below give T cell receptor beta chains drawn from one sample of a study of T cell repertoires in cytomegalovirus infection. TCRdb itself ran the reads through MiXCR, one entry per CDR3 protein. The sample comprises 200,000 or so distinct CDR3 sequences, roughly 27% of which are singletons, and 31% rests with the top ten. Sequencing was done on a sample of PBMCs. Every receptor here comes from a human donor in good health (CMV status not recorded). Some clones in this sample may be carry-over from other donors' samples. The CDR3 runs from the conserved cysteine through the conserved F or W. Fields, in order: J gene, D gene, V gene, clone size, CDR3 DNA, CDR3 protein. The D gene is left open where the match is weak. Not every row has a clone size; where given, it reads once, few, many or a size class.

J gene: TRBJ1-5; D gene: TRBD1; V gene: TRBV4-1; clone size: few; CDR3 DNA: TGCGCCAGCAGCCAAGTGACAGGGGCCGGGCAGCCCCAGCATTTT; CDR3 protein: CASSQVTGAGQPQHF
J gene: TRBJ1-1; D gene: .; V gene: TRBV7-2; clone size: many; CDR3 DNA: TGTGCCAGCAGTTATGACGGGGGTCATAAAGGAGCTTTCTTT; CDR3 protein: CASSYDGGHKGAFF
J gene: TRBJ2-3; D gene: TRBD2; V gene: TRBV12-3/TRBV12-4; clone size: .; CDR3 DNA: TGTGCCAGCAGCCCGTTCTGGCGGGGGGGCCCAGATACGCAGTATTTT; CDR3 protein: CASSPFWRGGPDTQYF
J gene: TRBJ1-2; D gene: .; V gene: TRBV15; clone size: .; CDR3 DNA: TGTGCCACCCGCCTCGGGGGGCTCGAGGGCTACACCTTC; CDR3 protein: CATRLGGLEGYTF
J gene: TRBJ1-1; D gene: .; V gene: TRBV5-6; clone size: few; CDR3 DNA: TGTGCCAGCAGCGAGAAATCCGGGACGGGGAACACTGAAGCTTTCTTT; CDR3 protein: CASSEKSGTGNTEAFF
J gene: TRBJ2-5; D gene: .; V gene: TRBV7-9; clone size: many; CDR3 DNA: TGTGCCAGCAGCTTACTCCAGCGGGTTCCCTTCACCCAAGAGACCCAGTACTTC; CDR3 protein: CASSLLQRVPFTQETQYF
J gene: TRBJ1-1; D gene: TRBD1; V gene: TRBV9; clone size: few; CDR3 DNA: TGTGCCAGCAGCGTCCAGGGACAGGAGTACACTGAAGCTTTCTTT; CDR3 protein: CASSVQGQEYTEAFF
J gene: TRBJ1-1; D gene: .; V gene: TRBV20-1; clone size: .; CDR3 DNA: TGCAGTGCAACCCGGGTAAACACTGAAGCTTTCTTT; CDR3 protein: CSATRVNTEAFF
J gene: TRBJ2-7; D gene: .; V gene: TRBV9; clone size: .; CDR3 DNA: TGTGCCAGCAGCAACGAATATGAGCAGTACTTC; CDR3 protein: CASSNEYEQYF
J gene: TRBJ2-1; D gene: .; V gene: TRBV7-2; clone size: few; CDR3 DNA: TGTGCCAGCAGTGTGAGGGGGGAGGGCAATGAGCAGTTCTTC; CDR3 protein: CASSVRGEGNEQFF
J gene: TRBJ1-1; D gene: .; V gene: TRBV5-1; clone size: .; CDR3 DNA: TGCGCCAGCAGCCAACGCGTGAGGGGGAACACTGAAGCTTTCTTT; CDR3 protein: CASSQRVRGNTEAFF